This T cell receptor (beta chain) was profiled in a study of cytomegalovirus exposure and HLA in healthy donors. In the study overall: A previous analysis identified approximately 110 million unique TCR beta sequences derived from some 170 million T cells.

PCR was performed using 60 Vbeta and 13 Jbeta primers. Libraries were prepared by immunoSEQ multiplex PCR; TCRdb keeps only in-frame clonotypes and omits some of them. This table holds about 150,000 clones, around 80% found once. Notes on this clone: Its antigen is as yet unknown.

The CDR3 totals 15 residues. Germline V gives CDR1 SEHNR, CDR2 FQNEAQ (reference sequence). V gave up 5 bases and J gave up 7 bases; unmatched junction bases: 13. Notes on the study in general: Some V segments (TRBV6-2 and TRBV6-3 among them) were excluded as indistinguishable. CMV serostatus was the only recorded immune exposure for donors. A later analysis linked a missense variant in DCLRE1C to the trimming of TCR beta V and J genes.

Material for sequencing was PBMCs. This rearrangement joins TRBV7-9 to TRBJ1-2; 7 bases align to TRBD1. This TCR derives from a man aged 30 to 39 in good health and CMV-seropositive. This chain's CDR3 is CASSIRDSPWVGYTF. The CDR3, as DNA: TGTGCCAGCAGCATACGGGACAGCCCGTGGGTTGGCTACACCTTC.